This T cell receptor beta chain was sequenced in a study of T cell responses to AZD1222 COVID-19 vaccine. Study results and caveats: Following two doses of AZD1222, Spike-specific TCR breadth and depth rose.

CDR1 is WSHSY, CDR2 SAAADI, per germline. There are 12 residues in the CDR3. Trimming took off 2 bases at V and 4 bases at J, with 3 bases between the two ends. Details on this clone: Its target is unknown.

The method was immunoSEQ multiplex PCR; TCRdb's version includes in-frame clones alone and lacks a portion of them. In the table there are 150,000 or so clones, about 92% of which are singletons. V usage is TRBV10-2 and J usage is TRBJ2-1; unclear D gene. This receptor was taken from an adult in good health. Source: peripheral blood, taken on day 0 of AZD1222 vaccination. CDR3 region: CASSEGYNEQFF. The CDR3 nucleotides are TGCGCCAGCAGTGAGGGGTACAATGAGCAGTTCTTC.